The T cell receptor beta chain described here comes from a study of shared clonotypes between healthy human individuals. General observations from the study: It was expected that sequencing depth would affect clonotype sharing among donors. Naive CD4 clonotypes were shared across several donors at approximately 5.3%.

A split of CD4+ cells into CD45RA+ naive and CD45RA-negative memory subsets was performed. The CDR3 is 14 amino acids. Between the trimmed V and J ends, which lost 6 bases and 4 bases, there was a span of 15 bases. Germline CDR1 and CDR2: MNHEY and SMNVEV (reference sequence). Concerning this clone itself: The antigen is unknown.

The material for each subset, its genomic DNA, was split evenly across several immunoSEQ plates. Produced via immunoSEQ multiplex PCR; TCRdb's table is partial and in-frame only. The sample holds about 2,500,000 clones; around 94% are singletons and the top ten take more than 0.12%. The chain joins TRBV27 to TRBJ1-2; D remains unclear. The receptor's source is a man between 18 and 29 years old in good health. Sequencing input: naive CD4+ T cells sorted from blood. Indicated subset: CD45RA+ positively selected. CDR3 sequence (DNA): TGTGCCAGCAGCGGCCTCCGCGAGGGCTATGGCTACACCTTC. Translation: CASSGLREGYGYTF.